These 3 T cell receptor beta chains originate from one sample sequenced in a study of lung T cells in sarcoidosis with Löfgren's syndrome. TCRdb reanalysed the reads using MiXCR and keeps one entry per CDR3 protein. The sample includes 58,000 or so distinct CDR3 sequences, 21% seen only once; the top ten take over 2%. The sample comprised CD4+ T cells from PBMCs. The receptor source for this set is a human donor with sarcoidosis (Löfgren's syndrome or another form), or a control subject (not recorded which).

This clonotype was counted many times. This chain uses TRBV25-1 with TRBJ1-1; 11 bases match TRBD1. From germline, CDR1 is MGHDK and CDR2 SYGVNS. Trimming took 6 bases from V and 11 from J; bases not matched to a gene: 8. This CDR3 has 13 residues. CDR3 DNA sequence: TGTGCCAGCAGGAGGACAGGGGGCGAGGACGCTTTCTTT. Its translation is CASRRTGGEDAFF.

At least ten counts were recorded for this clonotype. The V gene is TRBV4-1, the J gene TRBJ1-2, with D unclear. The germline CDR1 and CDR2 sequences are MGHRA and YSYEKL. This CDR3 region has 14 residues. Trimming cost V 0 bases and J 3 bases, with 8 bases left between them. The CDR3 DNA is TGCGCCAGCAGCCAAGACGGGCATCACTATGGCTACACCTTC. Its protein is CASSQDGHHYGYTF.

The gene calls are TRBV28 and TRBJ1-5, with 7 bases lining up with TRBD1. This CDR3 is built from 15 residues. J lost 0 bases, V lost 6 bases, and 5 bases had no gene match. Germline V gene lookup returns CDR1 MDHEN and CDR2 SYDVKM. The CDR3 region is CASRRTGNSNQPQHF. In nucleotides, the CDR3 is TGTGCCAGCAGGCGGACAGGCAATAGCAATCAGCCCCAGCATTTT.